The clone carrying this T cell receptor (beta chain) occurred a few times. The antigen is unknown. This record belongs to a study of identical twins. A universal primer binding site was introduced by template switching. The final cDNA contained unique molecular identifiers. One entry per CDR3 protein results from TCRdb running MiXCR on the 5' RACE reads. The table records around 490,000 distinct CDR3 sequences, about 13% of them present only once. General study results and limits: Researchers reported weaker excess twin sharing in beta out-of-frame sequences.

The CDR3 length is 18 residues. J gave up 4 bases and V 1 base, and 9 bases lay outside the gene matches. Another study also made use of these data, one on yellow fever vaccine responses in identical twins. That study reports: Among the twins, the vaccine T cell response reportedly seemed partly convergent and partly personalized.

This TCR was recovered from a woman aged 18-30 years in good health. Sequencing used CD4+ T cells sorted from blood. The chain couples TRBV12-3 or TRBV12-4 to TRBJ2-1; 11 bases are a match to TRBD2. The CDR3 is CASSLGVAGGPSYNEQFF. CDR3 nucleotides: TGTGCCAGCAGTTTAGGGGTAGCGGGAGGGCCAAGTTACAATGAGCAGTTCTTC.